This T cell receptor beta chain appears in the sequencing data of a study of CD8 T cells in ankylosing spondylitis. TCRdb ran MiXCR on the 5' RACE reads and lists one entry per CDR3 protein. The sample records a few hundred thousand distinct CDR3 sequences, around 10% being singletons. CDR3 size: 15 residues. V trimming: 5 bases; J trimming: 3 bases; junction bases outside the gene matches: 8. Germline assignment: CDR1 LGHDT and CDR2 YNNKEL (reference sequence). The receptor comes from a female donor with ankylosing spondylitis or in good health (not recorded which). The sequencing input was blood, either unsorted or a sorted T cell fraction (not recorded which). The chain links TRBV3-1 to TRBJ2-7, with 9 positions matching TRBD1. Written as DNA, the CDR3 is TGTGCCAGCAGCTCTACAGGGGGCACAAACTACGAGCAGTACTTC. It codes for CASSSTGGTNYEQYF.